The T cell receptor beta chain under discussion was sequenced for a study of blood T cells in healthy people across ages. Findings of the study overall: No conclusive comparison of naive versus antigen-experienced cells was possible with unsorted PBMCs. With age, beta diversity per million T cells declined roughly linearly, significantly by 40.

A second PCR of roughly 7 to 11 cycles used a sample-barcoded 5' primer and a J-beta primer mix. TCRdb called the 5' RACE reads again in MiXCR, with one record for every CDR3 protein. Of 850,000 to 1,100,000 distinct CDR3 sequences listed, 35% to 45% are singletons. Points on this clonotype: What it binds is unknown.

The germline CDR1 and CDR2 sequences are MNHNS and SASEGT. The CDR3 has 17 residues. After removal of 7 bases from V and 1 base from J, the junction contained 13 bases not matched to a gene. This receptor was taken from a man younger than 30 in good health. V is TRBV6-1 and J is TRBJ2-3; 8 positions match TRBD2. Sequencing used blood. The CDR3 DNA sequence: TGTGCCAGCACCCTAAGGACTAGCAAACGGGGCACAGATACGCAGTATTTT. Translating gives CASTLRTSKRGTDTQYF.